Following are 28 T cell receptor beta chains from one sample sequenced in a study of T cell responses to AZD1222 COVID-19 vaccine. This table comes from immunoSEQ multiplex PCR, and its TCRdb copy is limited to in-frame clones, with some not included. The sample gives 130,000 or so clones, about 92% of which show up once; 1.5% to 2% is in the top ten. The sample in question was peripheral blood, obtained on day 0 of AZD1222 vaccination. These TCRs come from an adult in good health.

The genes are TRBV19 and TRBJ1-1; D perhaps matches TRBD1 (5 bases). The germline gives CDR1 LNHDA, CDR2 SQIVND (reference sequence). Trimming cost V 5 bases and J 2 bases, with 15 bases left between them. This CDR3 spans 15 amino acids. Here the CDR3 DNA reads TGTGCCAGTAGTGAAAGAAGGGGCGCCAACACTGAAGCTTTCTTT. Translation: CASSERRGANTEAFF.

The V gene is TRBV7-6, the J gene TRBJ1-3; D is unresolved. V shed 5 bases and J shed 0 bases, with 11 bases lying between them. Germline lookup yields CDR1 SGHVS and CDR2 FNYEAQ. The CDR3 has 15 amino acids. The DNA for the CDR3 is TGTGCCAGCAGCAAAGGGATTCTCTCTGGAAACACCATATATTTT. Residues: CASSKGILSGNTIYF.

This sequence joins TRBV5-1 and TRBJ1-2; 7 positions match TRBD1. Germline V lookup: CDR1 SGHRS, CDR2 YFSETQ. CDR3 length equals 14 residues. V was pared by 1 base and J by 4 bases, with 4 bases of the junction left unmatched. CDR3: CASSLTGAVYGYTF. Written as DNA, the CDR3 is TGCGCCAGCAGCTTGACAGGGGCGGTCTATGGCTACACCTTC.

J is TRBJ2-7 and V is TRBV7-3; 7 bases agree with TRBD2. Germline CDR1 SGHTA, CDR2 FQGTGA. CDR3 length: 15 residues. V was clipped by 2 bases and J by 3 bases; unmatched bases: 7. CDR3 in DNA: TGTGCCAGCAGCTTATTCGCGGGGGAACTCTACGAGCAGTACTTC. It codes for CASSLFAGELYEQYF.

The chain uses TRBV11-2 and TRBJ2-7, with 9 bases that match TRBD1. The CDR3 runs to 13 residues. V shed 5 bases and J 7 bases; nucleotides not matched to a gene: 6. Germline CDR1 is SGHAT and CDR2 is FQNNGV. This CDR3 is CASSTGQGFEQYF. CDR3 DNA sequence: TGTGCCAGCAGCACCGGACAGGGGTTTGAGCAGTACTTC.

The CDR3 spells CASSLASNEQYF. DNA for the CDR3: TGTGCCAGCAGCTTAGCGTCGAATGAGCAGTACTTC. This rearrangement joins TRBV7-8 to TRBJ2-7; D remains ambiguous. Trimming stripped 0 bases from V and 7 bases from J, with 7 bases between. The CDR3 runs to 12 residues. The germline V gene has CDR1 SGHVS and CDR2 FQNEAQ.

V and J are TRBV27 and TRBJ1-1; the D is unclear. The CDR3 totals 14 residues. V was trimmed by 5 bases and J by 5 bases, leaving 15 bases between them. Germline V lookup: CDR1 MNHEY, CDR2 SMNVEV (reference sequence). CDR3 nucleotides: TGTGCCAGCAGTAGACGTCGTCAAGGGACTGAAGCTTTCTTT. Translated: CASSRRRQGTEAFF.

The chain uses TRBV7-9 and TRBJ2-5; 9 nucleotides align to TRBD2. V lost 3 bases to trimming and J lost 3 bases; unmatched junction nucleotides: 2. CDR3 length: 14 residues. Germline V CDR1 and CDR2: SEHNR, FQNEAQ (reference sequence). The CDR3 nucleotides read TGTGCCAGCAGCTTGGGACTAGCCGAAGAGACCCAGTACTTC. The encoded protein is CASSLGLAEETQYF.

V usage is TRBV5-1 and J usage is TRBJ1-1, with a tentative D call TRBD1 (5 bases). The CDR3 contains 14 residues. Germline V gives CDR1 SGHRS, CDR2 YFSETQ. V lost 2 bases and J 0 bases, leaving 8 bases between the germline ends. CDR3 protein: CASSFGGMNTEAFF. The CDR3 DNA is TGCGCCAGCAGCTTCGGGGGGATGAACACTGAAGCTTTCTTT. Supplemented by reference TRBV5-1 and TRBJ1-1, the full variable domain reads KAGVTQTPRYLIKTRGQQVTLSCSPISGHRSVSWYQQTPGQGLQFLFEYFSETQRNKGNFPGRFSGRQFSNSRSEMNVSTLELGDSALYLCASSFGGMNTEAFFGQGTRLTVV.

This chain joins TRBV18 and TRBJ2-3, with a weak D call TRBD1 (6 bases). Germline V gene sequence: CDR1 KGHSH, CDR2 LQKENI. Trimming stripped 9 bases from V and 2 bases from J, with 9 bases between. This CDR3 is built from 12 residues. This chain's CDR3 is CASYRDTDTQYF. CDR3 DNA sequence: TGTGCCAGTTACAGGGACACAGATACGCAGTATTTT.

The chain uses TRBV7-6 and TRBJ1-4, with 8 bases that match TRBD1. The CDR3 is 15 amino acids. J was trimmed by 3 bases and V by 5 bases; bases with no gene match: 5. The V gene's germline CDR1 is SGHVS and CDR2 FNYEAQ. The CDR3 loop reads CASSLNRGANEKLFF. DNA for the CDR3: TGTGCCAGCAGCCTGAACAGGGGGGCTAATGAAAAACTGTTTTTT. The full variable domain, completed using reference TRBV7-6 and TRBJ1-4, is GAGVSQSPRYKVTKRGQDVALRCDPISGHVSLYWYRQALGQGPEFLTYFNYEAQQDKSGLPNDRFSAERPEGSISTLTIQRTEQRDSAMYRCASSLNRGANEKLFFGSGTQLSVL.

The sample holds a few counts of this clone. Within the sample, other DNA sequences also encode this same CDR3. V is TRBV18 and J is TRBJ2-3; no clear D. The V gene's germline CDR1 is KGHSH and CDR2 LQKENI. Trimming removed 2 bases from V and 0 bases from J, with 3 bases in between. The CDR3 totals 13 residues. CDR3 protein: CASSPGSTDTQYF. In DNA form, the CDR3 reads TGTGCCAGCTCACCAGGGAGCACAGATACGCAGTATTTT.

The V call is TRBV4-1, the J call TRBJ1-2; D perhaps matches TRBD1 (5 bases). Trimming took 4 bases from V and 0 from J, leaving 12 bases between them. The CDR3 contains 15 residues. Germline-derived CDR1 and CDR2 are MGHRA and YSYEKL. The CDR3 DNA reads TGCGCCAGCAGCCCGCAGACAGCCGCTAACTATGGCTACACCTTC. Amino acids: CASSPQTAANYGYTF.

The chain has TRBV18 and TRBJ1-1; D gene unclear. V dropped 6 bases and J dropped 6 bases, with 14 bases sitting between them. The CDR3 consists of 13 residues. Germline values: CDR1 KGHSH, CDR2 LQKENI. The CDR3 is CASSPARDPEAFF. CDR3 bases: TGTGCCAGCTCCCCCGCCCGGGATCCTGAAGCTTTCTTT.

The CDR3 loop is CASKDGASPGYEQYF. DNA of the CDR3: TGTGCCAGCAAGGATGGGGCTAGCCCCGGCTACGAGCAGTACTTC. V is TRBV6-5 and J is TRBJ2-7; D is possibly TRBD1 or TRBD2 (5 bases each). Trimming removed 7 bases from V and 3 bases from J, with 19 bases in between. CDR1 is MNHEY, CDR2 SVGAGI, per germline. The CDR3 covers 15 residues.

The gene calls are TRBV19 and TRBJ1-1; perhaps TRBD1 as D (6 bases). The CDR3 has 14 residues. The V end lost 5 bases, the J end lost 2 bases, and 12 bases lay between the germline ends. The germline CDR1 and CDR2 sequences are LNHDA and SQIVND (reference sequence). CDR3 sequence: CASSDWTDNTEAFF. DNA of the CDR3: TGTGCCAGTAGTGATTGGACAGACAACACTGAAGCTTTCTTT.

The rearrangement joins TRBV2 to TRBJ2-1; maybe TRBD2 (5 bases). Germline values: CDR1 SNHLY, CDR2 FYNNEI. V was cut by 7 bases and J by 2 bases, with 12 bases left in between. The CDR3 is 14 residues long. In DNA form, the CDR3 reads TGTGCCAGCATCGGGGAAACCACCTACAATGAGCAGTTCTTC. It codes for CASIGETTYNEQFF.

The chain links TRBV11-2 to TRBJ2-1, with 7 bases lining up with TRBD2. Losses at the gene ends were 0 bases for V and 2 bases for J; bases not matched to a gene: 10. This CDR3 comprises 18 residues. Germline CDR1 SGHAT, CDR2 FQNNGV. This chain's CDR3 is CASSLDSWLGLAYNEQFF. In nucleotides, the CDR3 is TGTGCCAGCAGCTTAGATTCTTGGCTTGGACTAGCCTACAATGAGCAGTTCTTC.

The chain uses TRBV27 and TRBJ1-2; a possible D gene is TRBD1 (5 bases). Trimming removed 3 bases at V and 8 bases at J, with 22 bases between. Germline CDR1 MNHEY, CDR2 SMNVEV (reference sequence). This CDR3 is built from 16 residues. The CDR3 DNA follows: TGTGCCAGCAGTTTGTGGGCTGCAAGGGGTTCCGGGGGCTACACCTTC. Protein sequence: CASSLWAARGSGGYTF.

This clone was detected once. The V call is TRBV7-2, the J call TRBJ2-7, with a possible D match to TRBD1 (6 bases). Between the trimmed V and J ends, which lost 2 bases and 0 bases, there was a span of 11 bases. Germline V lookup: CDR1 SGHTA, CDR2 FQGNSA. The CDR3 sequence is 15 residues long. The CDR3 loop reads CASSLKGTSSYEQYF. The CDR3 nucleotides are TGTGCCAGCAGCTTAAAAGGGACAAGCTCCTACGAGCAGTACTTC.

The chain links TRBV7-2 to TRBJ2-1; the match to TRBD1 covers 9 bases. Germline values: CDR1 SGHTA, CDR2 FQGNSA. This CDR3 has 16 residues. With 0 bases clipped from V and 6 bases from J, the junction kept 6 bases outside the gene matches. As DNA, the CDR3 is TGTGCCAGCAGCTTAGCCCGGGACAGGGTGCGCAATGAGCAGTTCTTC. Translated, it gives CASSLARDRVRNEQFF.

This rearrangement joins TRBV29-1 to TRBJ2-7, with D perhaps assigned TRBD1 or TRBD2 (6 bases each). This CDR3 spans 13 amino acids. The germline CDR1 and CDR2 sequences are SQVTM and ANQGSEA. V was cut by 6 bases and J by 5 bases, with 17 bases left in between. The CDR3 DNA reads TGCAGCGTGCAAAGGGGGGCGAAAAACGAGCAGTACTTC. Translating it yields CSVQRGAKNEQYF.

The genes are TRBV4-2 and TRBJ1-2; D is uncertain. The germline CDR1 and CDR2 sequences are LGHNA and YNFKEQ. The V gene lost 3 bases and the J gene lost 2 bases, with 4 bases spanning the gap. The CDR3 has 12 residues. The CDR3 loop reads CASSQLNYGYTF. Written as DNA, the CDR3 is TGTGCCAGCAGCCAGCTAAACTATGGCTACACCTTC.

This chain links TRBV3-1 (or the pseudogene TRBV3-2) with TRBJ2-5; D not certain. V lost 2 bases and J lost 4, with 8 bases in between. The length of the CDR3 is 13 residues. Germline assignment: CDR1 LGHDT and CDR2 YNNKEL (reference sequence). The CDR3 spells CASSQTDGETQYF. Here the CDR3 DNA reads TGTGCCAGCAGCCAAACGGACGGAGAGACCCAGTACTTC.

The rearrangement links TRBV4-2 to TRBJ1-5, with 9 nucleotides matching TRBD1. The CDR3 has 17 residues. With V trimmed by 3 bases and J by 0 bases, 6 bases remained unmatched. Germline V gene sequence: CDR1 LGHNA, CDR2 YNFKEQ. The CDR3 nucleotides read TGTGCCAGCAGCCAGGGACAGGGTGCTTATAGCAATCAGCCCCAGCATTTT. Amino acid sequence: CASSQGQGAYSNQPQHF.

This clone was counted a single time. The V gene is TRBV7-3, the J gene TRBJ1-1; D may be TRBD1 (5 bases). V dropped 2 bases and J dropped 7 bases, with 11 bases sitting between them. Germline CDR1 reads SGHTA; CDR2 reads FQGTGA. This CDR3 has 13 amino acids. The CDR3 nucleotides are TGTGCCAGCAGCTTATTGGGGCAGGATGAAGCTTTCTTT. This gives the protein CASSLLGQDEAFF. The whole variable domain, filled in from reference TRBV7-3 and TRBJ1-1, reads GAGVSQTPSNKVTEKGKYVELRCDPISGHTALYWYRQSLGQGPEFLIYFQGTGAADDSGLPNDRFFAVRPEGSVSTLKIQRTERGDSAVYLCASSLLGQDEAFFGQGTRLTVV.

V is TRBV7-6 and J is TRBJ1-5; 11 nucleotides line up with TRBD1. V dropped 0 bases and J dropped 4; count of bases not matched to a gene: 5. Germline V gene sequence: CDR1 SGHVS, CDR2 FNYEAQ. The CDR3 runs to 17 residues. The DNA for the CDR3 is TGTGCCAGCAGCTTAGCGTTAGGGACAGGGGGGAATCAGCCCCAGCATTTT. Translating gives CASSLALGTGGNQPQHF. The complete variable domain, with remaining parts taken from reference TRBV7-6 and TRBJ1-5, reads GAGVSQSPRYKVTKRGQDVALRCDPISGHVSLYWYRQALGQGPEFLTYFNYEAQQDKSGLPNDRFSAERPEGSISTLTIQRTEQRDSAMYRCASSLALGTGGNQPQHFGDGTRLSIL.

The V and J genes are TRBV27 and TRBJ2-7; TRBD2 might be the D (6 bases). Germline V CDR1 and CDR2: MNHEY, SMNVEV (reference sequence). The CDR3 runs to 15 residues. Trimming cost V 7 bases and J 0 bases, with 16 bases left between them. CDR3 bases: TGTGCCAGCAATCCTTCGGGACTGAACTCCTACGAGCAGTACTTC. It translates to CASNPSGLNSYEQYF.